Each of the 28 T cell receptor beta chains below was sequenced from the same sample in a study of T-cell memory formation after mild COVID-19. TCRdb reprocessed the 5' RACE reads via MiXCR and lists one record per CDR3 protein. In the table there are 350,000 to 500,000 distinct CDR3 sequences, around 17% of which are singletons. The sequencing sample was made of PBMCs or a T cell subset sorted from them (not recorded which). Receptor source: a man aged 18 to 29 who had mild COVID-19 (a few samples of this study predate the infection). Cell type and time point are not known.

This chain links TRBV5-5 with TRBJ2-2; D perhaps matches TRBD1 (5 bases). Trimming left V 3 bases short and J 6 bases short, with 15 bases between. Per the germline V gene, CDR1 is SGHKS and CDR2 is YYEKEE (reference sequence). The CDR3 loop spans 15 amino acids. The chain's CDR3 is CASSWQGLSSGELFF. In DNA, the CDR3 is TGTGCCAGCAGCTGGCAGGGCCTTTCGTCCGGGGAGCTGTTTTTT.

In this sample, this clonotype turned up many times. The V call is TRBV12-3 or TRBV12-4, the J call TRBJ1-3; unclear D gene. Trimming shortened V by 6 bases and J by 1 base, and 16 bases separated the two germline ends. There are 16 residues in the CDR3. This CDR3 is CASSLGRPNSGNTIYF. DNA of the CDR3: TGTGCCAGCAGCCTTGGGAGGCCTAATTCTGGAAACACCATATATTTT.

The chain has TRBV5-1 and TRBJ2-5; 8 bases are shared with TRBD1. Germline V gene data show CDR1 as SGHRS and CDR2 as YFSETQ. The CDR3 extends over 14 amino acids. The trim removed 5 bases at V and 5 bases at J, leaving 8 bases unmatched. CDR3 amino acids: CASRSGTGVETQYF. For the CDR3, the DNA is TGCGCCAGCAGATCCGGGACAGGTGTCGAGACCCAGTACTTC.

The chain uses TRBV5-1 and TRBJ2-3; 10 nucleotides align to TRBD2. J lost 5 bases, V lost 3 bases, and 3 bases had no gene match. CDR3 length: 14 residues. Germline CDR1 SGHRS, CDR2 YFSETQ. CDR3 coding DNA: TGCGCCAGCAGCTGGACTAGCGGAAAAGATACGCAGTATTTT. Encoded protein: CASSWTSGKDTQYF.

This clonotype was found many times. This sequence joins TRBV7-2 and TRBJ1-1; D is undetermined. Germline lookup yields CDR1 SGHTA and CDR2 FQGNSA. Trimming stripped 5 bases from V and 1 base from J, with 8 bases between. The CDR3 runs to 13 residues. Written as DNA, the CDR3 is TGTGCCAGCAGCCTCGGGTGGAACACTGAAGCTTTCTTT. Its translation is CASSLGWNTEAFF.

This clonotype was counted a few times. This rearrangement joins TRBV5-1 to TRBJ2-1; TRBD2 agrees at 8 bases. This CDR3 contains 16 residues. The V gene's germline CDR1 is SGHRS and CDR2 YFSETQ. Losses at the gene ends were 1 base for V and 7 bases for J; bases not matched to a gene: 10. The CDR3 DNA reads as TGCGCCAGCAGCTTGTCGGGAGGGGCCCTGTGGAATGAGCAGTTCTTC. Translation: CASSLSGGALWNEQFF.

This clonotype came up many times. The chain carries TRBV12-3 or TRBV12-4 and TRBJ1-3, with 8 positions matching TRBD1. This CDR3 region has 14 residues. V was clipped by 5 bases and J by 2 bases; unmatched bases: 2. The CDR3 DNA follows: TGTGCCAGCAGTCGACAGGGGACTGGAAACACCATATATTTT. It yields the protein CASSRQGTGNTIYF.

This clonotype was detected only a few times. The chain is built from TRBV5-1 and TRBJ2-5; 7 bases fit TRBD1. The CDR3 spans 15 residues. V lost 6 bases and J lost 1; bases outside the gene matches: 9. The germline gives CDR1 SGHRS, CDR2 YFSETQ. For the CDR3, the DNA is TGCGCCAGCACCCCCCTGGGACAGCTCCAAGAGACCCAGTACTTC. Translating gives CASTPLGQLQETQYF.

This clonotype was found a few times. This chain joins TRBV28 and TRBJ2-1; the D is unclear. CDR3 size: 15 residues. Trimming cost V 2 bases and J 4 bases, with 12 bases left between them. Germline V gene data show CDR1 as MDHEN and CDR2 as SYDVKM. CDR3 loop: CASSLPLVPYNEQFF. DNA of the CDR3: TGTGCCAGCAGTTTACCCCTTGTCCCGTACAATGAGCAGTTCTTC.

The CDR3 bases are TGTGCCAGCAGACCCCTCGACTCGAACACTGAAGCTTTCTTT. Protein: CASRPLDSNTEAFF. The chain is built from TRBV6-2 or TRBV6-3 and TRBJ1-1; D unresolved. From germline, CDR1 is MNHEY and CDR2 SVGEGT. The CDR3 contains 14 residues. Deletions cut 6 bases from V and 1 base from J, with 12 bases between.

This clonotype occurred many times. V usage is TRBV5-1 and J usage is TRBJ1-1, with D unresolved. This CDR3 is 14 amino acids long. Looked up from germline, CDR1 is SGHRS and CDR2 is YFSETQ. Between the trimmed V and J ends, which lost 4 bases and 0 bases, there was a span of 10 bases. The CDR3: CASSPGHLNTEAFF. The CDR3 DNA follows: TGCGCCAGCAGCCCCGGCCACTTGAACACTGAAGCTTTCTTT. The full variable domain, with the rest looked up from reference TRBV5-1 and TRBJ1-1, is KAGVTQTPRYLIKTRGQQVTLSCSPISGHRSVSWYQQTPGQGLQFLFEYFSETQRNKGNFPGRFSGRQFSNSRSEMNVSTLELGDSALYLCASSPGHLNTEAFFGQGTRLTVV.

The chain links TRBV12-3 or TRBV12-4 to TRBJ2-1, with D possibly matching TRBD1 (7 bases). V lost 7 bases, J lost 8 bases, and 30 bases lay in between. The CDR3 runs 18 residues. The CDR3 loop is CASTSTGVKGPRDYEQFF. For the CDR3, the DNA is TGTGCCAGCACCTCAACAGGGGTCAAGGGCCCCAGGGACTATGAGCAGTTCTTC.

The rearrangement joins TRBV11-2 to TRBJ2-6; D ambiguous. This CDR3 has 19 amino acids. In germline, CDR1 is SGHAT, CDR2 FQNNGV. V dropped 6 bases and J dropped 4 bases, with 25 bases sitting between them. The CDR3 here is CASRTIKTGLSPGANVLTF. The CDR3 DNA is TGTGCCAGCAGAACTATTAAGACGGGTCTCTCCCCAGGGGCCAACGTCCTGACTTTC.

V gene TRBV5-6 combines with J gene TRBJ2-3; 8 bases are shared with TRBD2. This CDR3 comprises 18 residues. CDR1 is SGHDT, CDR2 YYEEEE, per germline. V trimming: 0 bases; J trimming: 0 bases; junction bases outside the gene matches: 9. CDR3 coding DNA: TGTGCCAGCAGCTTGGCGCTGCAGCGGGGGTTCAGCACAGATACGCAGTATTTT. This encodes CASSLALQRGFSTDTQYF.

This clonotype was seen a few times. This rearrangement joins TRBV7-2 to TRBJ2-7; D is unresolved. Per the germline V gene, CDR1 is SGHTA and CDR2 is FQGNSA. This CDR3 region has 13 residues. V was cut by 4 bases and J by 3 bases, with 10 bases left in between. The CDR3 loop is CASSSGVIYEQYF. The DNA of the CDR3 is TGTGCCAGCAGCTCTGGCGTAATCTACGAGCAGTACTTC.

This clonotype was counted many times. This chain joins TRBV7-2 and TRBJ2-5; no clear D. The CDR3 spans 14 residues. Germline CDR1 reads SGHTA; CDR2 reads FQGNSA. Trimming removed 8 bases at V and 2 bases at J, with 15 bases between. CDR3: CASDPTNGQETQYF. CDR3 bases: TGTGCCAGCGATCCTACTAACGGGCAAGAGACCCAGTACTTC.

The genes are TRBV6-1 and TRBJ2-1, with a possible D match to TRBD2 (5 bases). The CDR3 length is 14 residues. Germline CDR1 MNHNS, CDR2 SASEGT. V lost 9 bases to trimming and J lost 0 bases, with 12 bases between them. The CDR3 sequence: CASLSGDSYNEQFF. CDR3 coding DNA: TGTGCCAGTCTGTCCGGGGACTCCTACAATGAGCAGTTCTTC.

This clonotype was detected a few times. This chain links TRBV21-1 with TRBJ2-6. TRBV21-1 is marked as a pseudogene. The CDR3 extends over 11 amino acids. The CDR3 sequence: CSQAGANVLTF. DNA for the CDR3: TGTTCCCAGGCCGGGGCCAACGTCCTGACTTTC.

The chain recombines TRBV6-2 or TRBV6-3 with TRBJ2-5; D might be TRBD1 (5 bases). V lost 8 bases and J 2 bases, leaving 15 bases between the germline ends. The CDR3 has 14 amino acids. Germline V gene data show CDR1 as MNHEY and CDR2 as SVGEGT. CDR3 region: CASAKTELQETQYF. The CDR3 DNA sequence: TGTGCCAGCGCGAAGACAGAACTTCAAGAGACCCAGTACTTC.

In this sample, this clonotype turned up a few times. The rearrangement joins TRBV12-3 or TRBV12-4 to TRBJ1-3; D gene unclear. V lost 10 bases and J 4 bases, leaving 8 bases between the germline ends. This CDR3 region has 11 residues. CDR3 DNA: TGTGCCACCGCCGTAGGAAACACCATATATTTT. The encoded protein is CATAVGNTIYF.

This sequence joins TRBV7-6 and TRBJ1-3; weak D call: TRBD1 (5 bases). Germline CDR1 and CDR2: SGHVS and FNYEAQ. The CDR3 contains 15 residues. Trimming stripped 0 bases from V and 3 bases from J, with 9 bases between. The CDR3 reads CASSLAQGYGNTIYF. CDR3 coding DNA: TGTGCCAGCAGCTTAGCGCAGGGTTATGGAAACACCATATATTTT. The complete variable domain, with remaining parts taken from reference TRBV7-6 and TRBJ1-3, reads GAGVSQSPRYKVTKRGQDVALRCDPISGHVSLYWYRQALGQGPEFLTYFNYEAQQDKSGLPNDRFSAERPEGSISTLTIQRTEQRDSAMYRCASSLAQGYGNTIYFGEGSWLTVV.

This clonotype was detected only a few times. The chain combines TRBV29-1 with TRBJ1-1; no definite D call. This CDR3 has 14 amino acids. CDR1 SQVTM and CDR2 ANQGSEA come from the germline V gene. Trimming took off 6 bases at V and 2 bases at J, with 16 bases between the two ends. The chain's CDR3 is CSVNLDWSNTEAFF. The CDR3 nucleotides read TGCAGCGTCAATCTAGATTGGAGTAACACTGAAGCTTTCTTT.

This chain joins TRBV21-1 and TRBJ1-2. TRBV21-1 has pseudogene status. This CDR3 comprises 15 residues. The CDR3 nucleotides are TGTGCCAGCAGCAAAGAGGCAGTAGCTAACTATGGCTACACCTTC. Its translation: CASSKEAVANYGYTF.

In this sample, this clonotype turned up a few times. The chain employs TRBV6-5 and TRBJ2-7; 7 bases fit TRBD1. The CDR3 totals 16 residues. From germline, CDR1 is MNHEY and CDR2 SVGAGI. J was trimmed by 2 bases and V by 9 bases; bases with no gene match: 16. CDR3 DNA sequence: TGTGCCAGTGTGATCCAGGGGGTCGCGTACCCCTACGAGCAGTACGTC. This gives the protein CASVIQGVAYPYEQYV.

The chain uses TRBV12-3 or TRBV12-4 and TRBJ2-3; 9 bases map to TRBD2. The CDR3 is 16 amino acids. Trimming removed 5 bases from V and 2 bases from J; junction bases left unmatched: 8. CDR3: CASSTGTSRPTDTQYF. CDR3 DNA: TGTGCCAGCAGTACTGGGACTAGCCGGCCCACAGATACGCAGTATTTT.

The table lists this clonotype with a few counts. The chain joins TRBV24-1 to TRBJ1-2; D is unresolved. The CDR3 is 13 amino acids. Trimming left V 5 bases short and J 4 bases short, with 10 bases between. The germline V gene has CDR1 KGHDR and CDR2 SFDVKD. CDR3 residues: CATSVSVGYGYTF. The CDR3 region has the DNA TGTGCCACCAGTGTCTCCGTGGGCTATGGCTACACCTTC.

This clonotype was detected only a few times. V is TRBV24-1 and J is TRBJ2-1, with TRBD2 matching over 9 bases. In germline, CDR1 is KGHDR, CDR2 SFDVKD. The junction had 6 bases not matched to a gene; V was cut back by 9 bases and J by 7 bases. This CDR3 has 13 residues. CDR3 in DNA: TGTGCCACCCAGCGGGGGGCTGGGAATGAGCAGTTCTTC. It is translated as CATQRGAGNEQFF.

This chain uses TRBV7-9 with TRBJ2-5; 11 positions match TRBD1. The V segment lost 5 bases and the J segment 2 bases; nucleotides outside the gene matches: 4. Germline V gene data show CDR1 as SEHNR and CDR2 as FQNEAQ (reference sequence). The CDR3 spans 15 residues. The DNA of the CDR3 is TGTGCCAGCAGCAAAGGGACAGGGGGACAAGAGACCCAGTACTTC. Protein sequence: CASSKGTGGQETQYF.